This note documents a single T cell receptor beta chain sequence. Researchers took RNA transcripts and amplified TCR beta CDR3 regions from them. Amplification began with first-round RT-PCR using HTBI primers, then second-round multiplex PCR was performed. TCRdb passed the multiplex PCR reads through MiXCR, listing each CDR3 protein once. Here the sample spans about 500,000 distinct CDR3 sequences, 35% to 40% being singletons. The data were obtained in a study of Graves' ophthalmopathy and Graves' hyperthyroidism. The V gene lost 1 base and the J gene lost 2 bases, with 12 bases spanning the gap. This CDR3 region has 15 residues. The V gene's germline CDR1 is SGHDT and CDR2 YYEEEE.

The receptor was derived from an adult man with Graves' hyperthyroidism. Sequenced sample: peripheral blood or thyroid tissue (not recorded which). This chain connects TRBV5-6 to TRBJ2-5, with TRBD1 as a possible D gene (6 bases). Here the CDR3 reads CASSLFGDIQETQYF. The CDR3 bases are TGTGCCAGCAGCTTGTTCGGGGACATACAAGAGACCCAGTACTTC.